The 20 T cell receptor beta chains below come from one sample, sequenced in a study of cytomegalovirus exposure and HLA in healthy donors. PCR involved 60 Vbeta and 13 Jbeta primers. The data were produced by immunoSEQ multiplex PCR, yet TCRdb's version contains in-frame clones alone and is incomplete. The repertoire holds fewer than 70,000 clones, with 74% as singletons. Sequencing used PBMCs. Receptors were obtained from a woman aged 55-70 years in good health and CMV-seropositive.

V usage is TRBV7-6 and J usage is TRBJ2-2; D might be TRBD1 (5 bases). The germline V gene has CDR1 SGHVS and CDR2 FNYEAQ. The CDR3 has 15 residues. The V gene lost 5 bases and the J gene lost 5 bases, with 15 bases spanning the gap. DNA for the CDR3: TGTGCCAGCAGCCAGAGGCAGGGATTGACCGGGGAGCTGTTTTTT. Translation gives CASSQRQGLTGELFF.

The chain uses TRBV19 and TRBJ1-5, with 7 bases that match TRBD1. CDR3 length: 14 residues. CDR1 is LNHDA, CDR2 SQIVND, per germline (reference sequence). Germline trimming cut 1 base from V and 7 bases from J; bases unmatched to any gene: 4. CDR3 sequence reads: CASSIGSGGQPQHF. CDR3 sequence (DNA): TGTGCCAGTAGTATAGGGTCAGGGGGGCAGCCCCAGCATTTT.

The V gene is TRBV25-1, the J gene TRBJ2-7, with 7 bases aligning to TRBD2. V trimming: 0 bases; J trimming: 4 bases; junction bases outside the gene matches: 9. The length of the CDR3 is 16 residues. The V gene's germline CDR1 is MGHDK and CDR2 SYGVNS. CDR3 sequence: CASSEYFAGEGYEQYF. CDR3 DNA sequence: TGTGCCAGCAGTGAATATTTCGCGGGAGAGGGGTACGAGCAGTACTTC.

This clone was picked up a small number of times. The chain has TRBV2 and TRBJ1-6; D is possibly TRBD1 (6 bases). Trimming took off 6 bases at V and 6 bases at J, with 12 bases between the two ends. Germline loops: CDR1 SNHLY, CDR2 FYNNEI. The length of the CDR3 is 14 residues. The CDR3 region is CASRGQQGNSPLHF. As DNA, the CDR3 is TGTGCCAGCAGAGGACAGCAAGGTAATTCACCCCTCCACTTT.

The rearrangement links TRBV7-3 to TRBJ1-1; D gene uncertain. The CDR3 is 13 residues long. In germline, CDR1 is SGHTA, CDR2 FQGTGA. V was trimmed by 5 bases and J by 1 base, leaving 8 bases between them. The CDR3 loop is CASSQAANTEAFF. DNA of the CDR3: TGTGCCAGCAGCCAGGCCGCGAACACTGAAGCTTTCTTT.

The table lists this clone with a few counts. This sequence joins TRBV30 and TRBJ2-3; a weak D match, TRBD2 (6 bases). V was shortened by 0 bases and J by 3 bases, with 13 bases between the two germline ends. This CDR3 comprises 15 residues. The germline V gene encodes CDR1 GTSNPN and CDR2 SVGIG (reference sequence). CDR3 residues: CAWSVLRRGTDTQYF. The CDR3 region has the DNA TGTGCCTGGAGTGTACTTCGGCGGGGTACAGATACGCAGTATTTT.

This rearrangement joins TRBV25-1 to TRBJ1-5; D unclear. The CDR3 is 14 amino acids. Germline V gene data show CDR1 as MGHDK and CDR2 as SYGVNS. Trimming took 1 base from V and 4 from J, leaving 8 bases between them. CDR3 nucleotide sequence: TGTGCCAGCAGTGAATTCGGGTCAAATCAGCCCCAGCATTTT. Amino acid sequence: CASSEFGSNQPQHF.

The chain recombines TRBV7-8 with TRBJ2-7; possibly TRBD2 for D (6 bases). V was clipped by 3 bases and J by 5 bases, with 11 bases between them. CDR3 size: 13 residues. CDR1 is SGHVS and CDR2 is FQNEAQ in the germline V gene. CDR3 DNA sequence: TGTGCCAGCAGCTTTAGGAGGGCGGACGAGCAGTACTTC. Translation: CASSFRRADEQYF.

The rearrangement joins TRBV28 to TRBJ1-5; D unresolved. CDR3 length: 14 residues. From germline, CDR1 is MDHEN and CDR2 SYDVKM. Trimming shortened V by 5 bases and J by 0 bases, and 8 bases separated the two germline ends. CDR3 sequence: CASSRSYSNQPQHF. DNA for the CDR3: TGTGCCAGCAGTCGGAGTTATAGCAATCAGCCCCAGCATTTT.

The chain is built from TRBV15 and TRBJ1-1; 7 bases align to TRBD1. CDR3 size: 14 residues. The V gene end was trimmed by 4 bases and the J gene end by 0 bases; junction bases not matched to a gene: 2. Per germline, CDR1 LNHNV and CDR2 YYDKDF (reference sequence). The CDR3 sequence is CATSKDRLNTEAFF. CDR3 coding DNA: TGTGCCACCAGCAAGGACAGGTTGAACACTGAAGCTTTCTTT. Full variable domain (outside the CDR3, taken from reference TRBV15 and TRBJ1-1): DAMVIQNPRYQVTQFGKPVTLSCSQTLNHNVMYWYQQKSSQAPKLLFHYYDKDFNNEADTPDNFQSRRPNTSFCFLDIRSPGLGDTAMYLCATSKDRLNTEAFFGQGTRLTVV.

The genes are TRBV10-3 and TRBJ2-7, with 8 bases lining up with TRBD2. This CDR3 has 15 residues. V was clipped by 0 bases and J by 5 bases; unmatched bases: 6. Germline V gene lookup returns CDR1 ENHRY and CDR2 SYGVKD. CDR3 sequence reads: CAISESLAGSNEQYF. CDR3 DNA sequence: TGTGCCATCAGTGAGTCCCTAGCGGGTAGTAACGAGCAGTACTTC.

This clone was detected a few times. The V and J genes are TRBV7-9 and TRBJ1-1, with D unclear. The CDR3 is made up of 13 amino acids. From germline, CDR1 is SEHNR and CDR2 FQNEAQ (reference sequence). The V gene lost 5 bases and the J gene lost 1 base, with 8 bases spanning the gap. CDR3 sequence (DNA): TGTGCCAGCAGCACAACAGAGAACACTGAAGCTTTCTTT. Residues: CASSTTENTEAFF. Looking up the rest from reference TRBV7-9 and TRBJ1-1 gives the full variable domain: DTGVSQNPRHKITKRGQNVTFRCDPISEHNRLYWYRQTLGQGPEFLTYFQNEAQLEKSRLLSDRFSAERPKGSFSTLEIQRTEQGDSAMYLCASSTTENTEAFFGQGTRLTVV.

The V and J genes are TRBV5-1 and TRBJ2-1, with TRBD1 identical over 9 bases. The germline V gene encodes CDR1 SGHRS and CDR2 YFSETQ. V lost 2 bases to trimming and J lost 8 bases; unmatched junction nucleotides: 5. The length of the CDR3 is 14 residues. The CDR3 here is CASSFGTGWDEQFF. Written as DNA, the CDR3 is TGCGCCAGCAGCTTTGGGACAGGGTGGGATGAGCAGTTCTTC.

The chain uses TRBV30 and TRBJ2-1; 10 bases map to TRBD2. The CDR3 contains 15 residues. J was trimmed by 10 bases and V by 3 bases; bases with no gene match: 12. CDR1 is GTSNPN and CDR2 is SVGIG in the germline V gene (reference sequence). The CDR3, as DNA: TGTGCCTGGAGGGACGGGACTAGCGAGTTCCGCGAGCAGTTCTTC. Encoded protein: CAWRDGTSEFREQFF.

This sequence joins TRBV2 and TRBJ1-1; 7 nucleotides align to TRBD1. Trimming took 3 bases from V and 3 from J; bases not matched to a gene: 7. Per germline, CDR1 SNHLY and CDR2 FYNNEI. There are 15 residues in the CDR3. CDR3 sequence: CASSERQGGDTEAFF. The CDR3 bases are TGTGCCAGCAGTGAGCGACAGGGTGGGGACACTGAAGCTTTCTTT.

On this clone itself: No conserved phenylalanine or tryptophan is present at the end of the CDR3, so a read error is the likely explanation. In DNA, the CDR3 is TGTGCCAGCGGGCGGGGGACCCCTGATACGCAGTATGTT. Translated: CASGRGTPDTQYV. The chain joins TRBV7-9 to TRBJ2-3; 7 positions match TRBD2. CDR3 size: 13 residues. Trimming cost V 8 bases and J 6 bases; bases outside gene matches: 8. CDR1 is SEHNR and CDR2 is FQNEAQ in the germline V gene (reference sequence).

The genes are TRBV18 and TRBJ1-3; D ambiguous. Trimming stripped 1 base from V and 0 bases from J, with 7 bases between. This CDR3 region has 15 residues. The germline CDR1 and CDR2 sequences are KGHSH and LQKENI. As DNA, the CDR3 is TGTGCCAGCTCACCACAGCCGAGCTCTGGAAACACCATATATTTT. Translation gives CASSPQPSSGNTIYF.

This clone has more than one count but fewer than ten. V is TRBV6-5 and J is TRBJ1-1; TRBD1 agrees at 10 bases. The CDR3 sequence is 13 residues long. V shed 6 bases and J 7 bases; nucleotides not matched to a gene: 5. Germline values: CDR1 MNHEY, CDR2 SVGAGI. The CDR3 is CASRGTGEVEAFF. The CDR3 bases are TGTGCCAGCAGGGGGACAGGGGAAGTTGAAGCTTTCTTT.

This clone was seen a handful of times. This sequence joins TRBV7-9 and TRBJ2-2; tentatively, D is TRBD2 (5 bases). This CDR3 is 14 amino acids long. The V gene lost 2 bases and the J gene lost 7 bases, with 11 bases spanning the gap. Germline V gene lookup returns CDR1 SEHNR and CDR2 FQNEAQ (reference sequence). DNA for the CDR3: TGTGCCAGCAGCTTAAGTAGCGAAGTCGGGGAGCTGTTTTTT. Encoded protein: CASSLSSEVGELFF.

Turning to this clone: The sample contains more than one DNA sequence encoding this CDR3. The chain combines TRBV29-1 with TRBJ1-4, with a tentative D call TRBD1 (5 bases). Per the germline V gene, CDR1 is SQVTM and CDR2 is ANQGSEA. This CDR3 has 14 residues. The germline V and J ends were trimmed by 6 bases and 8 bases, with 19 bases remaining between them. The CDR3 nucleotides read TGCAGCGTCGCCCGGGTGGGGCCTGGGGAAAAACTGTTTTTT. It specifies CSVARVGPGEKLFF.